Listed here is a single T cell receptor beta chain. Germline CDR1 and CDR2: SGHRS and YFSETQ. This CDR3 has 14 residues. Trimming removed 9 bases from V and 5 bases from J, with 18 bases in between. This entry belongs to a study of T cell changes during pregnancy in multiple sclerosis. The data were produced by immunoSEQ multiplex PCR, yet TCRdb's version contains in-frame clones alone and is incomplete. This sample yields 30,000 to 40,000 clones, of which 88% are seen a single time; almost 7% belongs to the top ten. The sequencing here drew on CD8+ T cells from peripheral blood mononuclear cells, taken in the third trimester of pregnancy. The rearrangement links TRBV5-1 to TRBJ1-3; tentative D call: TRBD1 (6 bases). This sequence originates from a female donor with multiple sclerosis, enrolled in a pregnancy study. The CDR3 coding sequence is TGCGCCACCTTTTTACAGGGACGGAGAAACACCATATATTTT. It encodes CATFLQGRRNTIYF.